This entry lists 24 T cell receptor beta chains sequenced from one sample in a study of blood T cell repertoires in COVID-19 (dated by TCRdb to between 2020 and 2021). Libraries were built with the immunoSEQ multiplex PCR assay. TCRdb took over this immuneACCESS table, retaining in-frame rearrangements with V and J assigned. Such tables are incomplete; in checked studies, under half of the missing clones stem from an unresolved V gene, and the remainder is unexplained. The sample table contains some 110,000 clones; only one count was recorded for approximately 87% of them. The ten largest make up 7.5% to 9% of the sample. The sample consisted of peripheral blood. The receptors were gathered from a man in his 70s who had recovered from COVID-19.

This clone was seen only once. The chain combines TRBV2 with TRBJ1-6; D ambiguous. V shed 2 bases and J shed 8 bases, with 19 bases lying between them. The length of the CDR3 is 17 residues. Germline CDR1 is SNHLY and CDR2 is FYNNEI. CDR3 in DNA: TGTGCCAGCAGTGAAAGAAGGGCCGGGGAGGGTTATTCACCCCTCCACTTT. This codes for CASSERRAGEGYSPLHF.

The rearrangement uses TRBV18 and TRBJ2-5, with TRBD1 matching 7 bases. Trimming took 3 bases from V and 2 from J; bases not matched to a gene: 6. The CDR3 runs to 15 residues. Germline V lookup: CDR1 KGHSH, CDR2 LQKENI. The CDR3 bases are TGTGCCAGCTCACCCGACAGGGTACGTCAAGAGACCCAGTACTTC. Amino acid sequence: CASSPDRVRQETQYF.

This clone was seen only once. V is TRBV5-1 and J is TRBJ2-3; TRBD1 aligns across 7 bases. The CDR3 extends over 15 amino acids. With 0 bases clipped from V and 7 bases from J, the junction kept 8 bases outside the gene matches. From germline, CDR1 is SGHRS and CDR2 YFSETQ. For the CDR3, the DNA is TGCGCCAGCAGCTTGGGCCAGGGGGTTGTACATACGCAGTATTTT. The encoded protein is CASSLGQGVVHTQYF.

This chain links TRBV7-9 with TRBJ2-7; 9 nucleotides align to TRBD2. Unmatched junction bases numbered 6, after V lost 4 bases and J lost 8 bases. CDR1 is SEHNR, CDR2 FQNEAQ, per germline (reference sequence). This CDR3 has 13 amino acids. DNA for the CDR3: TGTGCCAGCAGCTCCGGGACTAGCTTCCAGCAGTACTTC. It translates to CASSSGTSFQQYF.

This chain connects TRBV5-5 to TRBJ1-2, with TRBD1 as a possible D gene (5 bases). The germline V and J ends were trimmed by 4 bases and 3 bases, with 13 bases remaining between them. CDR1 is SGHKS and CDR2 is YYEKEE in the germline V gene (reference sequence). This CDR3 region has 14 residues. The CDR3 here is CASSPNPTDYGYTF. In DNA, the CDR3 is TGTGCCAGCAGCCCCAACCCGACAGACTATGGCTACACCTTC.

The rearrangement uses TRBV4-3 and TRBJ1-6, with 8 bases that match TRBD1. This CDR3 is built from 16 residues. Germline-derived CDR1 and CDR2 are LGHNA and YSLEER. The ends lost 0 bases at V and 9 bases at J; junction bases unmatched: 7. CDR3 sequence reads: CASSQDNGQGGSPLHF. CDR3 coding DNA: TGCGCCAGCAGCCAAGATAACGGACAGGGCGGTTCACCCCTCCACTTT.

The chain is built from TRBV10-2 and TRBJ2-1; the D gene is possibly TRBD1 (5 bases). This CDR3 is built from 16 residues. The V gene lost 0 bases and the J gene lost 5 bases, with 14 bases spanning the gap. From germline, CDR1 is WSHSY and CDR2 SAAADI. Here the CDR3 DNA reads TGCGCCAGCAGTGAGTCTTTCAGGGCCGACGACAATGAGCAGTTCTTC. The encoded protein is CASSESFRADDNEQFF.

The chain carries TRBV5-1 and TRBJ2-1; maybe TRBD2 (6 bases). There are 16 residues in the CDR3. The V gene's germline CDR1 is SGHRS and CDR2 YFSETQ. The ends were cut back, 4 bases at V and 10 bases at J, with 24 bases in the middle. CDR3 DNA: TGCGCCAGCAGCCGGACTACGGTCGCTTTCGCCGGGGAGCAGTTCTTC. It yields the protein CASSRTTVAFAGEQFF.

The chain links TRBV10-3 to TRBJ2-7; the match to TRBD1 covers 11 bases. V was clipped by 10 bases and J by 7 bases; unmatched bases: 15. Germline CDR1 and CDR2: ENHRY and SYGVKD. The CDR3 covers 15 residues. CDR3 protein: CATVFTGTGGWEQYF. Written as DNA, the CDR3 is TGTGCCACCGTATTTACCGGGACAGGGGGGTGGGAGCAGTACTTC.

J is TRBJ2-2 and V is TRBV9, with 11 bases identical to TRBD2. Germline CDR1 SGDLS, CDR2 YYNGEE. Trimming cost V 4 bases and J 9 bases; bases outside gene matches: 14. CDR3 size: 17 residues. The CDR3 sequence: CASSFPLAGGAARELFF. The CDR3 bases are TGTGCCAGCAGCTTTCCCCTAGCGGGGGGCGCCGCCAGGGAGCTGTTTTTT.

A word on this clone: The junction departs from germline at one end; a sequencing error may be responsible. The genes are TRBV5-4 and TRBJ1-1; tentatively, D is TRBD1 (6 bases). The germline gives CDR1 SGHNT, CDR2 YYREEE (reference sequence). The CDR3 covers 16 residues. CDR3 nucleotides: TGTGCCAGCACCTTGGGGGCCAGGGCCGACAACACTGAAGCTTTCTTT. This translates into CASTLGARADNTEAFF.

The CDR3 DNA sequence: TGTGCCAGCAGTTTGCCCGGGACAGGGTCTAACTATGGCTACACCTTC. Its translation: CASSLPGTGSNYGYTF. The chain carries TRBV28 and TRBJ1-2, with 9 nucleotides matching TRBD1. V was clipped by 3 bases and J by 0 bases; unmatched bases: 5. The CDR3 runs 16 residues. Per germline, CDR1 MDHEN and CDR2 SYDVKM.

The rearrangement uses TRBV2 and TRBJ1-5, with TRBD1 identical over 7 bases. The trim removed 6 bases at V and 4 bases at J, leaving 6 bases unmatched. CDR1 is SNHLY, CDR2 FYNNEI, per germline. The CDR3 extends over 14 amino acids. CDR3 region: CASRTTGWNQPQHF. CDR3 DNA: TGTGCCAGCAGGACGACAGGGTGGAATCAGCCCCAGCATTTT.

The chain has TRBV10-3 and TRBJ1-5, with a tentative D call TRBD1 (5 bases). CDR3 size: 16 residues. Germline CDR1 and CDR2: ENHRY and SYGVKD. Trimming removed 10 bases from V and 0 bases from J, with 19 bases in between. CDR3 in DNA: TGTGCCAACCGGGACTTGGATCAAATTAGCAATCAGCCCCAGCATTTT. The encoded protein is CANRDLDQISNQPQHF.

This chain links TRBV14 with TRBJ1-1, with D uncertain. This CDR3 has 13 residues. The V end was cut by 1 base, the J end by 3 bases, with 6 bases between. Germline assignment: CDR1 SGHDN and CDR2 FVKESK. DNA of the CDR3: TGTGCCAGCAGCCAAGGCCCGGACACTGAAGCTTTCTTT. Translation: CASSQGPDTEAFF.

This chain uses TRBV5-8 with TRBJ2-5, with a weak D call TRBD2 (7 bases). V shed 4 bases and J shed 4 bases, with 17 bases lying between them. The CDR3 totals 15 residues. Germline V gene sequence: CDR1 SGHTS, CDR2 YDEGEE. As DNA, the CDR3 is TGTGCCAGCAGCCGGCACCGGGGAGGGGGAGAGACCCAGTACTTC. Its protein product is CASSRHRGGGETQYF.

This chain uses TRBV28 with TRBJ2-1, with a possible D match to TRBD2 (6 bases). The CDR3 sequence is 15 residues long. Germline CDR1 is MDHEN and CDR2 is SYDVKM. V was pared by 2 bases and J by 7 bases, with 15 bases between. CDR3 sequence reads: CASSLLSGAANEQFF. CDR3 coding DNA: TGTGCCAGCAGTTTACTGTCGGGAGCAGCAAATGAGCAGTTCTTC.

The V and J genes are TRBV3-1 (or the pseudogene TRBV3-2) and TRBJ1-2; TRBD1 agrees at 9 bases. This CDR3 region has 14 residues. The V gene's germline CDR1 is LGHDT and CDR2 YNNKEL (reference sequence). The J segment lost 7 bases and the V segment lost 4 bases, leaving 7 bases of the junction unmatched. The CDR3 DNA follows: TGTGCCAGCAGCCGTCAACAGGGGGCGCTTGGCTACACCTTC. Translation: CASSRQQGALGYTF.

The CDR3 region has the DNA TGTGCCAGCAGTTTCGCAGTTACGGGAGCTAGCACAGATACGCAGTATTTT. It translates to CASSFAVTGASTDTQYF. The chain links TRBV28 to TRBJ2-3; D is possibly TRBD2 (6 bases). This CDR3 region has 17 residues. Germline CDR1 and CDR2: MDHEN and SYDVKM. V was pared by 3 bases and J by 0 bases, with 16 bases between.

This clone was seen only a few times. This CDR3 is CASSWGVDQPQHF. CDR3 nucleotides: TGTGCCAGCAGTTGGGGGGTGGATCAGCCCCAGCATTTT. The rearrangement uses TRBV28 and TRBJ1-5, with TRBD1 as a possible D gene (5 bases). The CDR3 extends over 13 amino acids. Trimming took 4 bases from V and 5 from J, leaving 9 bases between them. The germline V gene encodes CDR1 MDHEN and CDR2 SYDVKM.

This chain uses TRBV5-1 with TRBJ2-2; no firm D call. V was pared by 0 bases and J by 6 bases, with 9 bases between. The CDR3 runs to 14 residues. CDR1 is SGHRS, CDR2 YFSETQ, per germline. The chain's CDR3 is CASSLVGSSGELFF. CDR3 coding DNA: TGCGCCAGCAGCTTGGTCGGTTCGTCCGGGGAGCTGTTTTTT.

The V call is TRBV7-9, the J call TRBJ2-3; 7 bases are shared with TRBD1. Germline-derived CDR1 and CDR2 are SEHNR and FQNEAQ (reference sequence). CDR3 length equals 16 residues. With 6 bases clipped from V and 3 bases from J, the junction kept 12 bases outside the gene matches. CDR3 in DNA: TGTGCCAGCAGTCGGGGCAGGGGGATTGGGACAGATACGCAGTATTTT. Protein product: CASSRGRGIGTDTQYF.

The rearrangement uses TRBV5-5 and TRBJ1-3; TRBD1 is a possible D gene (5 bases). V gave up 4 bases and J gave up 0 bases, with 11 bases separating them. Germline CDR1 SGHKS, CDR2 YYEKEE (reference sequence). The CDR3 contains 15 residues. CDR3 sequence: CASSRDSVSGNTIYF. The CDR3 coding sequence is TGTGCCAGCAGCCGAGACAGCGTCTCTGGAAACACCATATATTTT.

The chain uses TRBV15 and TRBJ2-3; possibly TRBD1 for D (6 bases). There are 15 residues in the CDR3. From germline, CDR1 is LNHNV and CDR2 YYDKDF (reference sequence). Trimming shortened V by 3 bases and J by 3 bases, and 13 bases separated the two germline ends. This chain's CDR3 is CATSRKGVETDTQYF. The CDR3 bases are TGTGCCACCAGCAGGAAGGGGGTTGAGACAGATACGCAGTATTTT.